The 9 T cell receptor beta chains reported below all come from one sample, sequenced in a study of blood T cells in healthy people across ages. A second PCR, run for about 6 to 12 cycles, used a sample-barcoded 5' primer plus a J-beta primer mix. MiXCR, run by TCRdb on the 5' RACE reads, gives a single entry per CDR3 protein. The sample includes about 1.7 million distinct CDR3 sequences, roughly 30% of them seen just once. Material for sequencing was blood. These receptor sequences come from a woman under 40 in good health.

In this sample, this clonotype turned up a few times. The chain uses TRBV7-2 and TRBJ2-3; 11 nucleotides line up with TRBD2. Germline assignment: CDR1 SGHTA and CDR2 FQGNSA. The CDR3 length is 17 residues. Germline trimming cut 3 bases from V and 11 bases from J; bases unmatched to any gene: 16. The CDR3 DNA sequence: TGTGCCAGCAGCTTCGTACTAGCGGGAGTCGCGGGTTTGGAGCAGTATTTT. It is translated as CASSFVLAGVAGLEQYF.

This clonotype was observed a handful of times. This sequence joins TRBV12-3 or TRBV12-4 and TRBJ1-2; 9 bases are a match to TRBD1. The J segment lost 9 bases and the V segment lost 6 bases, leaving 11 bases of the junction unmatched. The CDR3 is 14 residues long. The CDR3 loop reads CASRETGGPMRYTF. In nucleotides, the CDR3 is TGTGCCAGCAGAGAAACAGGGGGCCCTATGCGCTACACCTTC.

The sample holds many counts of this clonotype. The rearrangement uses TRBV4-1 and TRBJ2-3; tentative D call: TRBD1 (5 bases). V lost 4 bases to trimming and J lost 2 bases, with 13 bases between them. Germline V gene data show CDR1 as MGHRA and CDR2 as YSYEKL. The CDR3 sequence is 15 residues long. The CDR3 region has the DNA TGCGCCAGCAGCCCCAGGGATTCTTTCACAGATACGCAGTATTTT. Its translation: CASSPRDSFTDTQYF.

The rearrangement joins TRBV18 to TRBJ2-4, with D possibly TRBD2 on 5 matching bases. Trimming pared 0 bases from V and 13 bases from J, leaving 22 bases between. CDR1 is KGHSH, CDR2 LQKENI, per germline. This CDR3 spans 16 amino acids. The DNA of the CDR3 is TGTGCCAGCTCACCACCCAGGACTCCGACCTACAATGAGCAGTACTTC. The encoded protein is CASSPPRTPTYNEQYF. Variable domain in full (rest from reference TRBV18 and TRBJ2-4): NAGVMQNPRHLVRRRGQEARLRCSPMKGHSHVYWYRQLPEEGLKFMVYLQKENIIDESGMPKERFSAEFPKEGPSILRIQQVVRGDSAAYFCASSPPRTPTYNEQYFGAGTRLSVL.

The DNA of the CDR3 is TGTGCCTGCCGGATACAGGGTTTGGGGCAGACCCAGTACTTC. It is translated as CACRIQGLGQTQYF. The gene calls are TRBV12-3 or TRBV12-4 and TRBJ2-5; D is perhaps TRBD1 (6 bases). With 11 bases removed from V and 6 bases from J, the gap between germline ends came to 22 bases. CDR3 length equals 14 residues.

Of note for this clonotype: A much larger clone lies a single base off, so this may be a read error. The chain links TRBV29-1 to TRBJ2-4; D not certain. Germline CDR1 SQVTM, CDR2 ANQGSEA. The CDR3 consists of 15 residues. The CDR3 DNA follows: TGCGGCGTTGTGGTAGGGAATCGAGCCAAAAACATTCAGTACTTC. Translation: CGVVVGNRAKNIQYF.

The sample holds many counts of this clonotype. The V and J genes are TRBV2 and TRBJ2-6; D ambiguous. The V gene lost 7 bases and the J gene lost 0 bases, with 10 bases spanning the gap. This CDR3 has 15 residues. Germline V CDR1 and CDR2: SNHLY, FYNNEI. This chain's CDR3 is CASIQENSGANVLTF. Here the CDR3 DNA reads TGTGCCAGCATTCAAGAAAACTCTGGGGCCAACGTCCTGACTTTC.

V is TRBV7-9 and J is TRBJ2-7, with TRBD2 matching 8 bases. Looked up from germline, CDR1 is SEHNR and CDR2 is FQNEAQ (reference sequence). There are 18 residues in the CDR3. V trimming: 1 base; J trimming: 2 bases; junction bases outside the gene matches: 13. CDR3 sequence (DNA): TGTGCCAGCAGCTTAGTTCTATCGTCCCAGCGGGGGACCTACGAGCAGTACTTC. Translated: CASSLVLSSQRGTYEQYF.

This clonotype was counted only a few times. The V and J genes are TRBV20-1 and TRBJ2-7; the match to TRBD2 covers 11 bases. The CDR3 length is 17 residues. CDR1 and CDR2 from the germline V gene are DFQATT and SNEGSKA (reference sequence). Trimming removed 5 bases from V and 7 bases from J; junction bases left unmatched: 19. CDR3 in amino acids: CSAPSRVAGGKGGEQYF. CDR3 nucleotides: TGCAGTGCTCCTTCCCGGGTAGCGGGAGGGAAGGGCGGAGAGCAGTACTTC.